The text below deals with one TCR beta chain. Its cognate antigen is unknown. With 0 bases removed from V and 2 bases from J, the gap between germline ends came to 11 bases. This CDR3 is built from 15 residues. Per germline, CDR1 SEHNR and CDR2 FQNEAQ (reference sequence). This sample is drawn from a study of T cell responses to AZD1222 COVID-19 vaccine. TCRdb's copy holds only in-frame clones and misses some; the assay was immunoSEQ multiplex PCR. The profile covers about 170,000 clones, with approximately 92% appearing a single time and about 1.6% taken by the ten largest. Study-wide results and caveats: Spike as a whole was targeted by vaccine-associated CD4 TCRs, dominant at 160-218 and 743-854. Repertoire sampling occurred only after the peak T cell response. White British ancestry dominated among donors, who included more females, and clonal diversity was possibly underestimated. Following two doses of AZD1222, Spike-specific TCR breadth and depth rose.

The clonotype comes from an adult in good health. This chain links TRBV7-9 with TRBJ2-7, with a weak D call TRBD1 (5 bases). The sequenced sample was peripheral blood, obtained on day 0 of AZD1222 vaccination. The CDR3 sequence: CASSLALTGAYEQYF. CDR3 in DNA: TGTGCCAGCAGCTTAGCCCTCACAGGAGCCTACGAGCAGTACTTC.